The present T cell receptor (beta chain) was sequenced within a study of blood T cells in healthy people across ages. Each sample gave at least 6 million isolated PBMCs. Germline V gene data show CDR1 as MNHEY and CDR2 as SVGEGT. The CDR3 is 14 residues long. The authors ran a second PCR of roughly 6 to 12 cycles using a sample-barcoded 5' primer and a J-beta primer mix. TCRdb passed the 5' RACE reads through MiXCR, listing each CDR3 protein once. The table includes roughly 800,000 distinct CDR3 sequences, about 62% detected once. The clonotype originates from a man aged 25 to 45 in good health. The specimen was blood. The chain is built from TRBV6-2 or TRBV6-3 and TRBJ2-5; 8 bases agree with TRBD1. The DNA end lines up better with TRBJ2-7; the J call may be wrong. The CDR3 loop reads CASNRGTGVSEQYF. The CDR3 nucleotides read TGTGCCAGCAATCGGGGGACAGGAGTCTCCGAGCAGTACTTC.